This entry describes one T cell receptor (beta chain). The PCR ran on 60 Vbeta and 13 Jbeta primers. Profiling relied on immunoSEQ multiplex PCR, and the TCRdb table lists in-frame clones only, not all of them. The sample lists 80,000 to 130,000 clones; more than 65% were seen once. This sample is part of a study of cytomegalovirus exposure and HLA in healthy donors. V shed 7 bases and J shed 2 bases, with 6 bases lying between them. In germline, CDR1 is SNHLY, CDR2 FYNNEI. This CDR3 comprises 11 residues. Sequencing input: PBMCs. This receptor was identified in a woman aged 18 to 35 in good health and CMV-seropositive. The chain joins TRBV2 to TRBJ2-7; D is possibly TRBD2 (5 bases). CDR3 sequence: CASMGAYEQYF. CDR3 coding DNA: TGTGCCAGCATGGGAGCCTACGAGCAGTACTTC.